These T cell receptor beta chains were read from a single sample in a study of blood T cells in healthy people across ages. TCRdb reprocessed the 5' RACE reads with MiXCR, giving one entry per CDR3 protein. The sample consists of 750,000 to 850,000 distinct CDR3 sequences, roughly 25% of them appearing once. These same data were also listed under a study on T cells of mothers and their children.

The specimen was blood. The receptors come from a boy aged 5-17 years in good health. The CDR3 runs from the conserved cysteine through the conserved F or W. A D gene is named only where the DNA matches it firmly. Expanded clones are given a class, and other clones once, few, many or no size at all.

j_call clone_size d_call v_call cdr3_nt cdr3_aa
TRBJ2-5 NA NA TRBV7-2 TGTGCCAGCAGCTTAATCGCGCAAGAGACCCAGTACTTC CASSLIAQETQYF
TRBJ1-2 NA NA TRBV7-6 TGTGCCAGCAGCTTAGAAAGCGGGGGAGGCGGCTACACCTTC CASSLESGGGGYTF
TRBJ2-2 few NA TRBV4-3 TGCGCCAGCAGCCAGGATTCTCCGGCCGGGGAGCTGTTTTTT CASSQDSPAGELFF
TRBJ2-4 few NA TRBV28 TGTGCCAGCAGTTGGGACGTAGCCAAAAACATTCAGTACTTC CASSWDVAKNIQYF
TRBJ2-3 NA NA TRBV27 TGTGCCAGCCGGACCTGGGGGGCGCGGGTATCTGGTTTCCCAGATACGCAGTATTTT CASRTWGARVSGFPDTQYF
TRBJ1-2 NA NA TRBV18 TGTGCCAGCTCACCGTCCCGCAGGGAGGAAAACTATGGCTACACCTTC CASSPSRREENYGYTF
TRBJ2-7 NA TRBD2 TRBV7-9 TGTGCCAGCAGCGCCAGTCTAGCGGGGGGCTACTGGGCCTACGAGCAGTACTTC CASSASLAGGYWAYEQYF
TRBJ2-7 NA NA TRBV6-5 TGTGCCAGCAGTAAGAACCCAACCCTCTACGAGCAGTACTTC CASSKNPTLYEQYF
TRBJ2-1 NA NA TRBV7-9 TGTGCCAGCAGCTTAGTTACCGGGACTTCCAATGAGCAGTTCTTC CASSLVTGTSNEQFF
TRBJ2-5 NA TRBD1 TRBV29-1 TGCAGCGTTGGTCCCGACAGGGGGGTAGAGACCCAGTACTTC CSVGPDRGVETQYF
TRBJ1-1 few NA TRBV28 TGTGCCAGCACCGCTGGCTTACCGACTGAAGCTTTCTTT CASTAGLPTEAFF
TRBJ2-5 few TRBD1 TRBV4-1 TGCGCCAGCAGTCGGTGGGACAGGGTAAAAGAGACCCAGTACTTC CASSRWDRVKETQYF
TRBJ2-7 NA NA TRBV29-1 TGCAGCGTTGATAAGGCTCGGACGGGCGAGCAGTACTTC CSVDKARTGEQYF
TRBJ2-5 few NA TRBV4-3 TGCGCCAGCAGCCAGGCCCATCGGGAGACCCAGTACTTC CASSQAHRETQYF
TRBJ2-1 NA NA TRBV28 TGTGCCAGCACCCAAGAAGGGGGGGTGGACAGGCTTAATGAGCAGTTCTTC CASTQEGGVDRLNEQFF
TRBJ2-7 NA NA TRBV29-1 TGCAGCGTTGTCTTTTCATTCGAGCAGTACTTC CSVVFSFEQYF
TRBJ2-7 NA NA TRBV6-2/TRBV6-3 TGTGCCAGCAGTTATCAGGTCTGGCTAGAGGCCTACGAGCAGTACTTC CASSYQVWLEAYEQYF
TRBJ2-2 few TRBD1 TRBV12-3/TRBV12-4 TGTGCCAGCAGTCCCGGGGACAGGGGAAGGTCACACACCGGGGAGCTGTTTTTT CASSPGDRGRSHTGELFF
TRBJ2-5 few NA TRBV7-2 TGTGCCAGCAGCTTACTTCGGATCCAAGAGACCCAGTACTTC CASSLLRIQETQYF
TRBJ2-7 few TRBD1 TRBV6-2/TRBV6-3 TGTGCCAGCAGTACCACGGACAGGAGCAACCCCTACGAGCAGTACTTC CASSTTDRSNPYEQYF
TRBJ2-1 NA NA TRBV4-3 TGCGCCAGCAGCCAATACCGACAGAAAAGCTCCTACAATGAGCAGTTCTTC CASSQYRQKSSYNEQFF
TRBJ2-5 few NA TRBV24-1 TGTGCCACCAGTCCCACAGGGCTAGAGACCCAGTACTTC CATSPTGLETQYF
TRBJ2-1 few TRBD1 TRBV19 TGTGCCAGTAGGCCGGGACAGGGGAACAATGAGCAGTTCTTC CASRPGQGNNEQFF
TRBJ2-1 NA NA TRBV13 TGTGCCAGCAGCTTGTCCCGGGGCAACATCTACAATGAGCAGTTCTTC CASSLSRGNIYNEQFF
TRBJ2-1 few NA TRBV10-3 TGTGCCATCAGTGAGCCCGGCGTAGTTTTGAAGGAGCAGTTCTTC CAISEPGVVLKEQFF
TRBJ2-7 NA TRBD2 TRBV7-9 TGTGCCAGCAGCTTACCCGCGCGGGGTAGCGGGAGATCCTACGAGCAGTACTTC CASSLPARGSGRSYEQYF
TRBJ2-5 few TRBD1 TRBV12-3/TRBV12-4 TGTGCCAGCAGTTTAGGCGGGACAGGTCTCCAAGAGACCCAGTACTTC CASSLGGTGLQETQYF
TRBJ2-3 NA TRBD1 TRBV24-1 TGTGCCACCAGTGACCCCATGGGACAGGGGGCTACCTCTAGCACAGATACGCAGTATTTT CATSDPMGQGATSSTDTQYF